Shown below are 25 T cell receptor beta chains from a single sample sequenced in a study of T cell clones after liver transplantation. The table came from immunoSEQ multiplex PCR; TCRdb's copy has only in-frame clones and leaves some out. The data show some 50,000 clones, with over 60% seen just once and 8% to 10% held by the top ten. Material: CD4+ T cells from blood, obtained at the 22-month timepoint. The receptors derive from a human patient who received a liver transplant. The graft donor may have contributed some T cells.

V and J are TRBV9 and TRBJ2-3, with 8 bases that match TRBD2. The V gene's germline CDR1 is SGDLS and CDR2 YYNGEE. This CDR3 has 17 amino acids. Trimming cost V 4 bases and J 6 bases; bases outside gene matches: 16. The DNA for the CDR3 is TGTGCCAGCAGCCGAGCCAGCGGGGGATCTTATCGTGATACGCAGTATTTT. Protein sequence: CASSRASGGSYRDTQYF.

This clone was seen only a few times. DNA for the CDR3: TGTGCCAGCAGCCAACTAGCGGGGGGCAGCTCCTACAATGAGCAGTTCTTC. Residues: CASSQLAGGSSYNEQFF. The rearrangement links TRBV11-2 to TRBJ2-1; TRBD2 matches 12 bases. With 5 bases clipped from V and 0 bases from J, the junction kept 5 bases outside the gene matches. The CDR3 is made up of 17 amino acids. In germline, CDR1 is SGHAT, CDR2 FQNNGV.

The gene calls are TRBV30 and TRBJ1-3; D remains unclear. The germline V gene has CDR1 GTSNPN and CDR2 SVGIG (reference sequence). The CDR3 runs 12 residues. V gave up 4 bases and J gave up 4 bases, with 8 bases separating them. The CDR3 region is CAWKVGGNTIYF. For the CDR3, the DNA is TGTGCCTGGAAAGTGGGGGGAAACACCATATATTTT.

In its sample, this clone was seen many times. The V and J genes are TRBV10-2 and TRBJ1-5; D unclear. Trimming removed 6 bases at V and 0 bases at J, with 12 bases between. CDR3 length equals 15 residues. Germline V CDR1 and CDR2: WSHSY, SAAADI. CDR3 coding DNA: TGCGCCAGCAGGCCTACAGTTAATAGCAATCAGCCCCAGCATTTT. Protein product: CASRPTVNSNQPQHF.

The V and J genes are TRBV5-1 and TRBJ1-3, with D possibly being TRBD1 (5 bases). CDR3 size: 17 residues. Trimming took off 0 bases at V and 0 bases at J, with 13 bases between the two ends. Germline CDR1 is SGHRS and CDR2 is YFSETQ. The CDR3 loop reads CASSLESGGGSGNTIYF. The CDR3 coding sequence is TGCGCCAGCAGCTTGGAGTCGGGGGGAGGCTCTGGAAACACCATATATTTT.

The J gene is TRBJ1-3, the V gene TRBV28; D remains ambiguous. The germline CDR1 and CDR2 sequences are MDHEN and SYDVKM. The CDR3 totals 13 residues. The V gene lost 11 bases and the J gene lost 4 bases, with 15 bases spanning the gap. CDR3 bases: TGTGCCGCCGAAGAACCAGGAGGAAACACCATATATTTT. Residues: CAAEEPGGNTIYF.

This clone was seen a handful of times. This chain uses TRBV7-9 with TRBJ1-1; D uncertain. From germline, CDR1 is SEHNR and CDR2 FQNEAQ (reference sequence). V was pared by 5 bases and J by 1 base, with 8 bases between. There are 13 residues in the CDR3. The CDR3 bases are TGTGCCAGCAGCCGCCTGGGGAACACTGAAGCTTTCTTT. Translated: CASSRLGNTEAFF.

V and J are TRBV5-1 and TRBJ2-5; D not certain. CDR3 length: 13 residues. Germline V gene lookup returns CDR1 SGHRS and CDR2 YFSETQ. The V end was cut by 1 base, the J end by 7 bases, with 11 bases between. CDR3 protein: CASSLSPGGTQYF. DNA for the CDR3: TGCGCCAGCAGCTTGAGTCCGGGTGGGACCCAGTACTTC.

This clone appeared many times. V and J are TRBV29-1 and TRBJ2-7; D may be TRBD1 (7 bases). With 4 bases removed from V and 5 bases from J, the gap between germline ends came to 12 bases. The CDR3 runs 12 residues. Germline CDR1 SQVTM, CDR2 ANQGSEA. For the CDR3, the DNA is TGCAGCGTTGGGAGGGGGCAGGACGAGCAGTACTTC. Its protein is CSVGRGQDEQYF.

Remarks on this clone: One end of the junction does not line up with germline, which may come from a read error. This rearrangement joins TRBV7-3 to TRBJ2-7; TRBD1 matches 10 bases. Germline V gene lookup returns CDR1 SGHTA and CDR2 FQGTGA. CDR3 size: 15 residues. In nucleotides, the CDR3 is TGTGCCAGCAGCTTTGACAGGGGGCGCGTTTACGGGCAGTACTTC. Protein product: CASSFDRGRVYGQYF.

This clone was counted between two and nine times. CDR3 residues: CASGYNEQFF. The CDR3 coding sequence is TGTGCCAGCGGGTACAATGAGCAGTTCTTC. V and J are TRBV28 and TRBJ2-1; D not resolved. The CDR3 sequence is 10 residues long. Germline CDR1 MDHEN, CDR2 SYDVKM. V shed 8 bases and J shed 4 bases, with 3 bases lying between them.

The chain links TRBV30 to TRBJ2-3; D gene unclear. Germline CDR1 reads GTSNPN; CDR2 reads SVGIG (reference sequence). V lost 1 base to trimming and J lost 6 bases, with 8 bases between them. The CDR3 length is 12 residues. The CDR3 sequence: CAWSAPPDTQYF. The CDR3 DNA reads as TGTGCCTGGAGTGCCCCCCCGGATACGCAGTATTTT. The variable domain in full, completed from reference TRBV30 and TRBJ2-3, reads SQTIHQWPATLVQPVGSPLSLECTVEGTSNPNLYWYRQAAGRGLQLLFYSVGIGQISSEVPQNLSASRPQDRQFILSSKKLLLSDSGFYLCAWSAPPDTQYFGPGTRLTVL.

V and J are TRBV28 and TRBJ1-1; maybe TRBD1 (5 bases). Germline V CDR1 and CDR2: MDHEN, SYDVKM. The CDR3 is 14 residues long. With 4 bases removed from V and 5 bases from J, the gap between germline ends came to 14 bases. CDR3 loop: CASSSGGVGTEAFF. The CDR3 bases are TGTGCCAGCAGTTCAGGAGGGGTGGGAACTGAAGCTTTCTTT.

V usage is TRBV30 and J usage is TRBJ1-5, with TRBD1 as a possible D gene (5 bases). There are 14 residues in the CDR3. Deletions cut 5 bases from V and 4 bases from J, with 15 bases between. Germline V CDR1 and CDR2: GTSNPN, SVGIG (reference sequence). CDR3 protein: CAWGQGYGNQPQHF. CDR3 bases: TGTGCCTGGGGTCAGGGTTATGGGAATCAGCCCCAGCATTTT.

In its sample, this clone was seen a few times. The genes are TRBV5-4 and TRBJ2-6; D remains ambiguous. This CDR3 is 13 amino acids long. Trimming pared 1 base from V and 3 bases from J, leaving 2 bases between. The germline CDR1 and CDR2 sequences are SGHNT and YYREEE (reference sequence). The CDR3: CASSLFGANVLTF. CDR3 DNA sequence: TGTGCCAGCAGCTTGTTTGGGGCCAACGTCCTGACTTTC.

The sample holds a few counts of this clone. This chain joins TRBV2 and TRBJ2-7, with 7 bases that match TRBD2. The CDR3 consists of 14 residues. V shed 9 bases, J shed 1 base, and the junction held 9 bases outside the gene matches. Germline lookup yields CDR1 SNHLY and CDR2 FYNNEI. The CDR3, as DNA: TGTGCCAGTCGTCTTGGGAGGGAGTCCTACGAGCAGTACTTC. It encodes CASRLGRESYEQYF.

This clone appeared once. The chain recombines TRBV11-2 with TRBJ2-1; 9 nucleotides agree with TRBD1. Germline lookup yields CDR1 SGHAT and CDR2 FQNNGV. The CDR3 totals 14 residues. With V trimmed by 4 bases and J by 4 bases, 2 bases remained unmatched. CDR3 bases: TGTGCCAGCAGCTCGACAGGGGGGTACAATGAGCAGTTCTTC. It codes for CASSSTGGYNEQFF. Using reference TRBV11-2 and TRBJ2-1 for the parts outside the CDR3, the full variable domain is EAGVAQSPRYKIIEKRQSVAFWCNPISGHATLYWYQQILGQGPKLLIQFQNNGVVDDSQLPKDRFSAERLKGVDSTLKIQPAKLEDSAVYLCASSSTGGYNEQFFGPGTRLTVL.

DNA of the CDR3: TGTGCCAGCAGCTTAGAAGGGGGTCGAATGTTTTTT. Translated, it gives CASSLEGGRMFF. The chain employs TRBV7-9 and TRBJ1-4; D perhaps matches TRBD1 (6 bases). Germline lookup yields CDR1 SEHNR and CDR2 FQNEAQ (reference sequence). The V gene lost 1 base and the J gene lost 15 bases, with 12 bases spanning the gap. This CDR3 comprises 12 residues.

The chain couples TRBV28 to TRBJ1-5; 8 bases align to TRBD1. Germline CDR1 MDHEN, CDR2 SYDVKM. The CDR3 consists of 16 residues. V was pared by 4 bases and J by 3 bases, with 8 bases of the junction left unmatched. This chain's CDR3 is CASSSPTGAFNQPQHF. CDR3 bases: TGTGCCAGCAGTTCACCGACAGGGGCCTTCAATCAGCCCCAGCATTTT.

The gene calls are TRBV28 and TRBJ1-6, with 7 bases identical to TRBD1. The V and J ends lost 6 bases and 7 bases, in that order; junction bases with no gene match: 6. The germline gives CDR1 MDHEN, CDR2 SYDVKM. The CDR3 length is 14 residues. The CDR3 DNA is TGTGCCAGCAGGTCCGGGACAGTCAATTCACCCCTCCACTTT. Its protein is CASRSGTVNSPLHF. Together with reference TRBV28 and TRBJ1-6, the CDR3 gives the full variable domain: DVKVTQSSRYLVKRTGEKVFLECVQDMDHENMFWYRQDPGLGLRLIYFSYDVKMKEKGDIPEGYSVSREKKERFSLILESASTNQTSMYLCASRSGTVNSPLHFGNGTRLTVT.

Written as DNA, the CDR3 is TGTGCCAGCAGCTTAACCATAGATCAGCCCCAGCATTTT. Amino acid sequence: CASSLTIDQPQHF. V is TRBV7-2 and J is TRBJ1-5; D is unresolved. Trimming removed 2 bases at V and 5 bases at J, with 7 bases between. CDR1 and CDR2 (germline): SGHTA, FQGNSA. The length of the CDR3 is 13 residues. The complete variable domain, with remaining parts taken from reference TRBV7-2 and TRBJ1-5, reads GAGVSQSPSNKVTEKGKDVELRCDPISGHTALYWYRQSLGQGLEFLIYFQGNSAPDKSGLPSDRFSAERTGGSVSTLTIQRTQQEDSAVYLCASSLTIDQPQHFGDGTRLSIL.

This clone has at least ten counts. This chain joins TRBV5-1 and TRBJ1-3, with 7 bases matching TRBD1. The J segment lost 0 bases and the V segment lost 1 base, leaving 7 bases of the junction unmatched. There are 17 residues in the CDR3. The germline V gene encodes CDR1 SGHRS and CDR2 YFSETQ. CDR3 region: CASSLPTGDNSGNTIYF. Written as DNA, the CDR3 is TGCGCCAGCAGCTTGCCCACAGGGGACAACTCTGGAAACACCATATATTTT.

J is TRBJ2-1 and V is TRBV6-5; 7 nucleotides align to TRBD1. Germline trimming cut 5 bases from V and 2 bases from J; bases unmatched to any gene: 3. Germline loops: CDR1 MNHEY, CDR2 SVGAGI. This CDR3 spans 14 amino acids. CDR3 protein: CASSQTGTYNEQFF. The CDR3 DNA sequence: TGTGCCAGCAGTCAGACAGGGACCTACAATGAGCAGTTCTTC.

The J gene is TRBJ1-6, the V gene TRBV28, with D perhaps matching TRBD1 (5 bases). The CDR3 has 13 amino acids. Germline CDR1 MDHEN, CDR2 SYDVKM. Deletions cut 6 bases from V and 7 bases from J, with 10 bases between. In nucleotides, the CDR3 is TGTGCCAGCAGCCCGGGGGGGAATTCACCCCTCCACTTT. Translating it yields CASSPGGNSPLHF.

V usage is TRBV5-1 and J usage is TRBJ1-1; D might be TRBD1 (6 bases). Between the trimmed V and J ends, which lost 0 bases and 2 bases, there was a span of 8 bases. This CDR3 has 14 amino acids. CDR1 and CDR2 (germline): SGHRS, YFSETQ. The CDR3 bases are TGCGCCAGCAGCTTGGGGACAGCCAACACTGAAGCTTTCTTT. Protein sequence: CASSLGTANTEAFF. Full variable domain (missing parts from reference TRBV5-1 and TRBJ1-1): KAGVTQTPRYLIKTRGQQVTLSCSPISGHRSVSWYQQTPGQGLQFLFEYFSETQRNKGNFPGRFSGRQFSNSRSEMNVSTLELGDSALYLCASSLGTANTEAFFGQGTRLTVV.